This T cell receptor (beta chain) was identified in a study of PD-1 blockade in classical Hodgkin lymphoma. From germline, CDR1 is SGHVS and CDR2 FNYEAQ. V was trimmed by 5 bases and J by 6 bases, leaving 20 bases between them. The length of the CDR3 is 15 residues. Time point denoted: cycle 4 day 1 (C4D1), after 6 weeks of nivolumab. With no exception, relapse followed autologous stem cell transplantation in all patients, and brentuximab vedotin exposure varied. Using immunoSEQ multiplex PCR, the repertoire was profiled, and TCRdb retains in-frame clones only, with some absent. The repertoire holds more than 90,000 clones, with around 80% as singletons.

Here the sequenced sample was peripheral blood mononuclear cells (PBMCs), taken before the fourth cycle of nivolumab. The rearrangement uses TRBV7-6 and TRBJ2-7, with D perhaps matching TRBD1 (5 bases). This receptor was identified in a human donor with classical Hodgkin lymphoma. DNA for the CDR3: TGTGCCAGCAGCCCCAATGGACACGCACCGGGCGAGCAGTACTTC. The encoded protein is CASSPNGHAPGEQYF.